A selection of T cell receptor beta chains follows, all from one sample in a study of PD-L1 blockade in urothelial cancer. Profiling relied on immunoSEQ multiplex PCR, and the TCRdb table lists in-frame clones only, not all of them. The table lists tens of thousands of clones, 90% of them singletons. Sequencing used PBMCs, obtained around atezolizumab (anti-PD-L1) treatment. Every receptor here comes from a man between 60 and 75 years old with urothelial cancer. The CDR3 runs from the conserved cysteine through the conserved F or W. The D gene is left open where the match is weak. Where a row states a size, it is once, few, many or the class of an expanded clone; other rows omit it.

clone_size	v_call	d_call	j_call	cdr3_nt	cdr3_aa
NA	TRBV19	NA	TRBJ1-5	TGTGCCAGTAGTCCGGGGTTCAGCAATCAGCCCCAGCATTTT	CASSPGFSNQPQHF
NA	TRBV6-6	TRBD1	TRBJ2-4	TGTGCCAGCAGTTTCGGACAGGGGGCGGACATTCAGTACTTC	CASSFGQGADIQYF
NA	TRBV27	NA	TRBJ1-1	TGTGCCAGCAGACGTACAGGGAGCACTGAAGCTTTCTTT	CASRRTGSTEAFF
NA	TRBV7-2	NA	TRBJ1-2	TGTGCCAGCATGACGGGGGGCTGGGACTATGGCTACACCTTC	CASMTGGWDYGYTF
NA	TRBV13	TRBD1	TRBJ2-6	TGTGCCAGCAGCTGGGGACAGGGGGATTTATCTGGGGCCAACGTCCTGACTTTC	CASSWGQGDLSGANVLTF
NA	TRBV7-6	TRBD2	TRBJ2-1	TGTGCCGGCAGCTTAGATTTAGCGGGGGCTCCCAATGAGCAGTTCTTC	CAGSLDLAGAPNEQFF
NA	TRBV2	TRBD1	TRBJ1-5	TGTGCCAGCAGGACGGGACAGAGTTATAGCAATCAGCCCCAGCATTTT	CASRTGQSYSNQPQHF
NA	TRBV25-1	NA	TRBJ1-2	TGTGCCAGCAGTGAGGGCAGGGTCCATGGCTACACCTTC	CASSEGRVHGYTF
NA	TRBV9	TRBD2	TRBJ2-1	TGTGCCAGCAGACCCAGACTAGCGAGGTCCTACAATGAGCAGTTCTTC	CASRPRLARSYNEQFF
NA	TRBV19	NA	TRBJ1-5	TGTGCCAGTAGTAGACCCCGGACGGCGGGAAATCAGCCCCAGCATTTT	CASSRPRTAGNQPQHF
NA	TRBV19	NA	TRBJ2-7	TGTGCCAGTAGTATAGATACGCAGAGGGAGCAGTACTTC	CASSIDTQREQYF
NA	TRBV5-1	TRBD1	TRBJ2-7	TGCGCCAGCAGCGTGGGACAGGGGGTCTACGAGCAGTACTTC	CASSVGQGVYEQYF
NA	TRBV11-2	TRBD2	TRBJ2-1	TGTGCCAGCAGCTTAGATCGGGAGGGGACTAGCGAGACCTCCTACAATGAGCAGTTCTTC	CASSLDREGTSETSYNEQFF
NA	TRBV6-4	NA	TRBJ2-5	TGTGCCAGCATCGAGGGGGGGGAGACCCAGTACTTC	CASIEGGETQYF
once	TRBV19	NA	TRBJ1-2	TGTGCCAGTAGTATTACAGGCTATGGCTACACCTTC	CASSITGYGYTF
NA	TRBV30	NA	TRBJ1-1	TGTGCCTGGAGTGATTCAGGGATCACTGAAGCTTTCTTT	CAWSDSGITEAFF
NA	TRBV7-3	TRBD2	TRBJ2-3	TGTGCCAGCAGCTTAAACGGGGGGGCCGACACAGATACGCAGTATTTT	CASSLNGGADTDTQYF
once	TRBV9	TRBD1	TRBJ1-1	TGTGCCAGCAGCATTGGGACAGGATATAACACTGAAGCTTTCTTT	CASSIGTGYNTEAFF
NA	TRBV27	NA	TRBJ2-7	TGTGCCAGCAGTTTAGTATCCGGCTCCTACGAGCAGTACTTC	CASSLVSGSYEQYF
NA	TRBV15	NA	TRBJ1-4	TGTGCCACCAGCAGAGATTTAGAAGGGGAACTGTTTTTT	CATSRDLEGELFF
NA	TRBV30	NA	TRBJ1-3	TGTGCCTGGAGTGTACTATACGGAAACACCATATATTTT	CAWSVLYGNTIYF
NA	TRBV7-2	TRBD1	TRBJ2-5	TGTGCCAGCAGCTTTACAGGGGTTGGAGAGACCCAGTACTTC	CASSFTGVGETQYF
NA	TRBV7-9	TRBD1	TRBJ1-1	TGTGCCAGCAGCTTAGCTGGACAGGGGGACACTGAAGCTTTCTTT	CASSLAGQGDTEAFF
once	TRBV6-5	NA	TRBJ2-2	TGTGCCAGCAGTCACAGGGAAAAGGACACCGGGGAGCTGTTTTTT	CASSHREKDTGELFF
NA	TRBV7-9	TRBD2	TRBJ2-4	TGTGCCAGCAGCCTTAGCGGGGGTACGGGAAACATTCAGTACTTC	CASSLSGGTGNIQYF
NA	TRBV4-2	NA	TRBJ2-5	TGTGCCAGCAGCCAAGATGAAGGGGGAAGAGAGACCCAGTACTTC	CASSQDEGGRETQYF
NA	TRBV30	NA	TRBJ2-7	TGTGCCTGGAGTCCCGGGAGCCACGAGCAGTACTTC	CAWSPGSHEQYF
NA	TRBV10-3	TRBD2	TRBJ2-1	TGTGCCATCAGTGAAATAGCGGGATACGGTGAGCAGTTCTTC	CAISEIAGYGEQFF
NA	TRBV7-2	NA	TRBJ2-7	TGTGCCAGCAGCCCAGCGATAACCTACGAGCAGTACTTC	CASSPAITYEQYF
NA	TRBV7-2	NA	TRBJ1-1	TGTGCCAGCAGCTTAGCTCAGGGGACTGAAGCTTTCTTT	CASSLAQGTEAFF
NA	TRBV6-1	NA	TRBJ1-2	TGTGCCAGCAGTGAACTCCGGACAACTTCTGGCTACACCTTC	CASSELRTTSGYTF
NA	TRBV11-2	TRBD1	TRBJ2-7	TGTGCCAGCAGCTTAGGGTCCAGGGGGACGTACGAGCAGTACTTC	CASSLGSRGTYEQYF
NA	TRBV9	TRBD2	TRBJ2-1	TGTGCCAGCACCCAGACTAGCGGTAACAATGAGCAGTTCTTC	CASTQTSGNNEQFF
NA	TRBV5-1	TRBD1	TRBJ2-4	TGCGCCAGCAGCATCGGACAGGGGGGAAACATTCAGTACTTC	CASSIGQGGNIQYF
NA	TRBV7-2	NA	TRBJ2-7	TGTGCCAGCAGCTCCCCGGGGATGGCCTACGAGCAGTACTTC	CASSSPGMAYEQYF
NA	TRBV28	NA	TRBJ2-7	TGTGCCAGCAGTTTGATCTCGGCGGGTTCATTTTACGAGCAGTACTTC	CASSLISAGSFYEQYF
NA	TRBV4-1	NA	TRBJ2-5	TGCGCCAGCAGCCGTGGGGCTAGGGGGACCCAGTACTTC	CASSRGARGTQYF
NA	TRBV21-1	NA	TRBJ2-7	TGTGCCAGCAAAGCAGGGGAGTTATTCTACGAGCAGTACTTC	CASKAGELFYEQYF
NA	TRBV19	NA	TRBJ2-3	TGTGCCAGTAGTTTTCGGACTAGCACAGATACGCAGTATTTT	CASSFRTSTDTQYF
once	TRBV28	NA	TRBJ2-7	TGTGCCAGCACCCCGGGACACCAAAACTACGAGCAGTACTTC	CASTPGHQNYEQYF
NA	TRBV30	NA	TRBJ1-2	TGTGCCTGGAGCTTGGGGGGGATCCGCTACACCTTC	CAWSLGGIRYTF
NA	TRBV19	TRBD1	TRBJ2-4	TGTGCCAGTAGTATTCGGGGACAGCTAGCCAAAAACATTCAGTACTTC	CASSIRGQLAKNIQYF
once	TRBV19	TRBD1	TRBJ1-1	TGTGCCAGTAGTATAGATGAAGGGACAGGGGAGGGGAATCCTGGGAACACTGAAGCTTTCTTT	CASSIDEGTGEGNPGNTEAFF
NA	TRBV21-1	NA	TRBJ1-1	TGTGCCAGCAGCAAAGGCGACAGACTCCCGAACACTGAAGCTTTCTTT	CASSKGDRLPNTEAFF
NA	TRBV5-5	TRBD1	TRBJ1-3	TGTGCCAGCAGCTTGGTTGACAGGGGGCCCGCGACACACTCTGGAAACACCATATATTTT	CASSLVDRGPATHSGNTIYF
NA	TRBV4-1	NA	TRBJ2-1	TGCGCCAGCAGCCAAGATGTGGAGCGGAGCTCCTACAATGAGCAGTTCTTC	CASSQDVERSSYNEQFF
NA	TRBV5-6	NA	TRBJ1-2	TGTGCCAGCAGCTTAGGTTGGGAGATATCCTATGGCTACACCTTC	CASSLGWEISYGYTF
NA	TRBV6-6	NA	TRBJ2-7	TGTGCCAGCAGTAAACCCTCGGGCCTAGCGTCCTACGAGCAGTACTTC	CASSKPSGLASYEQYF
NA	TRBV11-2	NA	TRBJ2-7	TGTGCCAGCAGCTTAGAGGGTCAGGTTTCCTACGAGCAGTACTTC	CASSLEGQVSYEQYF
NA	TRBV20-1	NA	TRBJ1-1	TGCAGTGCTGGAAGGACACCTGAAGCTTTCTTT	CSAGRTPEAFF
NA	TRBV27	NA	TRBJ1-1	TGTGCCAGCAGTTACTCCATGAACACTGAAGCTTTCTTT	CASSYSMNTEAFF
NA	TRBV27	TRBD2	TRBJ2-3	TGTGCCAGCAGCCCTTCCAGCGGGGATTACACAGATACGCAGTATTTT	CASSPSSGDYTDTQYF
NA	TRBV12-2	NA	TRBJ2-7	TGTGCAAGTCGCCGACAGGGCCCTTCCTACGAGCAGTACTTC	CASRRQGPSYEQYF
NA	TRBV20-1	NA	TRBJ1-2	TGCAGTGCTAGCGACAGGCTAGGCTACACCTTC	CSASDRLGYTF
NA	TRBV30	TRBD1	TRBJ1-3	TGTGCCTGGAGTCCAGGGGGCGTATTAAACACCATATATTTT	CAWSPGGVLNTIYF
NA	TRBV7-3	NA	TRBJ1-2	TGTGCCAGCAGCTTAAGCTGGCAGGCTTCCTATGGCTACACCTTC	CASSLSWQASYGYTF
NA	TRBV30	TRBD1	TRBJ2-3	TGTGCCTGGGGATCGCAGGGGGCGGGTACAGATACGCAGTATTTT	CAWGSQGAGTDTQYF